The 28 T cell receptor beta chains given below trace back to one sample, sequenced in a study of identical twins. TCRdb re-derived calls from the 5' RACE reads in MiXCR, one entry per CDR3 protein. This table has a few hundred thousand distinct CDR3 sequences, approximately 10% appearing once. These records were also assigned to another study, of yellow fever vaccine responses in identical twins.

Sequenced input: PBMCs. The receptors were sampled from a woman aged 18-35 years in good health.

The chain uses TRBV28 and TRBJ2-7; unclear D gene. The germline gives CDR1 MDHEN, CDR2 SYDVKM. Deletions cut 2 bases from V and 0 bases from J, with 11 bases between. CDR3 length: 15 amino acids. CDR3 DNA: TGTGCCAGCAGTTTAGCCCCATCGGACTCCTACGAGCAGTACTTC. It translates to CASSLAPSDSYEQYF. The variable domain in full, completed from reference TRBV28 and TRBJ2-7, reads DVKVTQSSRYLVKRTGEKVFLECVQDMDHENMFWYRQDPGLGLRLIYFSYDVKMKEKGDIPEGYSVSREKKERFSLILESASTNQTSMYLCASSLAPSDSYEQYFGPGTRLTVT.

Many counts were recorded for this clonotype. The V call is TRBV2, the J call TRBJ2-3; D not certain. In germline, CDR1 is SNHLY, CDR2 FYNNEI. The length of the CDR3 is 13 residues. Deletions cut 7 bases from V and 1 base from J, with 9 bases between. The CDR3 DNA sequence: TGTGCCAGCAATGGGGTGGGCACAGATACGCAGTATTTT. It yields the protein CASNGVGTDTQYF.

The rearrangement joins TRBV4-3 to TRBJ2-7; D may be TRBD1 (6 bases). V lost 3 bases and J 3 bases, leaving 15 bases between the germline ends. Germline-derived CDR1 and CDR2 are LGHNA and YSLEER. The CDR3 is 15 amino acids. The CDR3 sequence: CASSQGQGIVYEQYF. The CDR3 bases are TGCGCCAGCAGCCAGGGGCAGGGGATCGTCTACGAGCAGTACTTC.

This sequence joins TRBV3-1 and TRBJ2-1; no reliable D call. The germline V gene has CDR1 LGHDT and CDR2 YNNKEL (reference sequence). V was cut by 3 bases and J by 0 bases, with 9 bases left in between. This CDR3 comprises 15 residues. The CDR3: CASSHDVFSYNEQFF. As DNA, the CDR3 is TGTGCCAGCAGCCATGATGTGTTCTCCTACAATGAGCAGTTCTTC.

The gene calls are TRBV7-2 and TRBJ2-1; 15 nucleotides line up with TRBD2. Germline V lookup: CDR1 SGHTA, CDR2 FQGNSA. The CDR3 loop spans 17 amino acids. The J segment lost 3 bases and the V segment lost 5 bases, leaving 5 bases of the junction unmatched. The CDR3, as DNA: TGTGCCAGCAGCCTTGGGACTAGCGGGGGGCGCTACAATGAGCAGTTCTTC. The encoded protein is CASSLGTSGGRYNEQFF. The whole variable domain, remainder taken from reference TRBV7-2 and TRBJ2-1, is GAGVSQSPSNKVTEKGKDVELRCDPISGHTALYWYRQSLGQGLEFLIYFQGNSAPDKSGLPSDRFSAERTGGSVSTLTIQRTQQEDSAVYLCASSLGTSGGRYNEQFFGPGTRLTVL.

The chain employs TRBV11-2 and TRBJ2-2; the match to TRBD2 covers 9 bases. This CDR3 comprises 19 residues. CDR1 and CDR2 (germline): SGHAT, FQNNGV. V was pared by 1 base and J by 0 bases, with 9 bases of the junction left unmatched. The CDR3 is CASSLVGLAGYANTGELFF. The CDR3 bases are TGTGCCAGCAGCTTAGTTGGTCTAGCGGGATACGCGAACACCGGGGAGCTGTTTTTT.

This chain connects TRBV20-1 to TRBJ2-3; TRBD2 aligns across 7 bases. The CDR3 runs to 16 residues. The V and J ends lost 5 bases and 1 base, in that order; junction bases with no gene match: 12. CDR1 is DFQATT and CDR2 is SNEGSKA in the germline V gene (reference sequence). The CDR3 DNA sequence: TGCAGTGCTGGGGATGTCGGCGGGAGTGGCACAGATACGCAGTATTTT. Encoded protein: CSAGDVGGSGTDTQYF.

The rearrangement joins TRBV20-1 to TRBJ1-1; 8 bases are a match to TRBD1. Germline trimming cut 5 bases from V and 4 bases from J; bases unmatched to any gene: 9. This CDR3 has 14 amino acids. Germline V gene data show CDR1 as DFQATT and CDR2 as SNEGSKA (reference sequence). The CDR3 here is CSARQGQVITEAFF. In DNA form, the CDR3 reads TGCAGTGCTCGCCAGGGACAGGTCATCACTGAAGCTTTCTTT.

This clonotype occurred a few times. This chain links TRBV6-1 with TRBJ2-7; D is unclear. Trimming pared 6 bases from V and 4 bases from J, leaving 19 bases between. The CDR3 runs to 15 residues. Germline V gene lookup returns CDR1 MNHNS and CDR2 SASEGT. As DNA, the CDR3 is TGTGCCAGCAGCCCCCGGCGGCAGAGAATTTACGAGCAGTACTTC. Translated, it gives CASSPRRQRIYEQYF.

This clonotype was found many times. J is TRBJ1-5 and V is TRBV30, with 9 bases aligning to TRBD1. From germline, CDR1 is GTSNPN and CDR2 SVGIG (reference sequence). The CDR3 has 13 residues. V was pared by 3 bases and J by 6 bases, with 3 bases of the junction left unmatched. CDR3 sequence: CAWSGTGRQPQHF. CDR3 nucleotide sequence: TGTGCCTGGAGCGGGACAGGGCGTCAGCCCCAGCATTTT.

The chain recombines TRBV9 with TRBJ2-3, with D possibly called TRBD1 or TRBD2 (6 bases each). The CDR3 contains 17 residues. V was shortened by 0 bases and J by 0 bases, with 14 bases between the two germline ends. Per the germline V gene, CDR1 is SGDLS and CDR2 is YYNGEE. The CDR3 DNA sequence: TGTGCCAGCAGCGTAGTTTCCGGGGGCTTAAGCACAGATACGCAGTATTTT. It yields the protein CASSVVSGGLSTDTQYF.

This clonotype turned up a few times. This rearrangement joins TRBV20-1 to TRBJ1-2, with 12 bases fitting TRBD1. The CDR3 spans 17 residues. The germline V gene has CDR1 DFQATT and CDR2 SNEGSKA (reference sequence). V dropped 6 bases and J dropped 5; count of bases not matched to a gene: 16. The CDR3 sequence is CSAPAGTGGPTRYGYTF. CDR3 DNA: TGCAGTGCCCCAGCCGGGACAGGGGGCCCCACTCGATATGGCTACACCTTC.

CDR3 nucleotides: TGTGCCAGCAGTTACTCGAGGCAGAGACTATCCTACGAGCAGTACTTC. It is translated as CASSYSRQRLSYEQYF. This rearrangement joins TRBV6-2 or TRBV6-3 to TRBJ2-7; D may be TRBD2 (5 bases). The germline V and J ends were trimmed by 0 bases and 1 base, with 13 bases remaining between them. Germline assignment: CDR1 MNHEY and CDR2 SVGEGT. The CDR3 totals 16 residues.

A word on this clonotype: A much larger clonotype is one base distant, so this may be a read error. This chain joins TRBV2 and TRBJ2-2, with TRBD2 identical over 11 bases. CDR3 size: 15 residues. V was pared by 3 bases and J by 4 bases, with 1 base of the junction left unmatched. Germline V gene lookup returns CDR1 SNHLY and CDR2 FYNNEI. CDR3 in amino acids: CASSDTSGGTGELFF. CDR3 bases: TGTGCCAGCAGTGATACTAGCGGGGGCACCGGGGAGCTGTTTTTT.

In this sample, this clonotype turned up a few times. The chain links TRBV27 to TRBJ2-7; weak D call: TRBD1 (6 bases). CDR3 length: 16 amino acids. V lost 2 bases and J 2 bases, leaving 16 bases between the germline ends. Germline lookup yields CDR1 MNHEY and CDR2 SMNVEV (reference sequence). The CDR3 reads CASSLMLGAEAYEQYF. The CDR3 DNA reads as TGTGCCAGCAGTTTAATGTTGGGGGCGGAAGCCTACGAGCAGTACTTC.

This clonotype was seen many times. V is TRBV5-5 and J is TRBJ2-1; D unclear. Between the trimmed V and J ends, which lost 6 bases and 0 bases, there was a span of 16 bases. This CDR3 comprises 16 residues. The germline V gene encodes CDR1 SGHKS and CDR2 YYEKEE (reference sequence). CDR3: CASTSIAGYSYNEQFF. The CDR3 nucleotides read TGTGCCAGCACTTCAATAGCAGGTTACTCCTACAATGAGCAGTTCTTC.

This clonotype was detected only a few times. The chain recombines TRBV3-1 with TRBJ2-6; maybe TRBD1 (5 bases). The CDR3 is 16 residues long. Trimming stripped 4 bases from V and 0 bases from J, with 10 bases between. Germline CDR1 LGHDT, CDR2 YNNKEL (reference sequence). CDR3 nucleotides: TGTGCCAGCAGCCCCGAAACAGGCTCTGGGGCCAACGTCCTGACTTTC. This encodes CASSPETGSGANVLTF.

This clonotype was seen more than once but under ten times. The V gene is TRBV4-3, the J gene TRBJ2-7, with 7 bases that match TRBD2. The V segment lost 4 bases and the J segment 6 bases; nucleotides outside the gene matches: 12. Germline lookup yields CDR1 LGHNA and CDR2 YSLEER. This CDR3 has 15 amino acids. The CDR3 protein is CASSPRSGTPIEQYF. In DNA, the CDR3 is TGCGCCAGCAGCCCTAGGAGCGGGACCCCTATCGAGCAGTACTTC.

This clonotype has a count of ten or more. This sequence joins TRBV24-1 and TRBJ2-1; 9 bases align to TRBD1. This CDR3 comprises 15 residues. The germline gives CDR1 KGHDR, CDR2 SFDVKD. V was clipped by 4 bases and J by 3 bases; unmatched bases: 3. DNA of the CDR3: TGTGCCACCAGTGAGGGACAGGGTGACTACAATGAGCAGTTCTTC. Amino acids: CATSEGQGDYNEQFF.

The chain has TRBV5-1 and TRBJ2-4; tentative D call: TRBD1 (6 bases). Germline CDR1 is SGHRS and CDR2 is YFSETQ. The CDR3 is made up of 15 amino acids. V was cut by 7 bases and J by 8 bases, with 22 bases left in between. Here the CDR3 reads CASCYWDTLTDIQYF. CDR3 DNA sequence: TGCGCCAGCTGCTATTGGGACACCTTGACGGACATTCAGTACTTC.

This clonotype was detected many times. The chain employs TRBV29-1 and TRBJ2-3; D unresolved. The CDR3 spans 13 residues. Germline V gives CDR1 SQVTM, CDR2 ANQGSEA. The CDR3 protein is CSAAPFSTDTQYF. Here the CDR3 DNA reads TGCAGTGCCGCCCCCTTTAGCACAGATACGCAGTATTTT.

This clonotype was detected only a few times. V gene TRBV29-1 combines with J gene TRBJ2-7, with 9 bases matching TRBD1. Germline lookup yields CDR1 SQVTM and CDR2 ANQGSEA. Trimming removed 6 bases from V and 6 bases from J; junction bases left unmatched: 9. The CDR3 extends over 13 amino acids. CDR3 in DNA: TGCAGCGTGAATTCGGGACAGGGTTCCGAGCAGTACTTC. It codes for CSVNSGQGSEQYF.

This clonotype was seen more than once but under ten times. For the CDR3, the DNA is TGCAGCGTTGAAGACCAGGGCGAGACCCAGTACTTC. Its protein is CSVEDQGETQYF. The chain is built from TRBV29-1 and TRBJ2-5; D possibly corresponds to TRBD1 (5 bases). CDR1 and CDR2 (germline): SQVTM, ANQGSEA. The CDR3 extends over 12 amino acids. V lost 0 bases and J lost 5, with 7 bases in between.

The rearrangement uses TRBV3-1 and TRBJ2-5; no clear D gene. CDR1 LGHDT and CDR2 YNNKEL come from the germline V gene (reference sequence). The CDR3 is 13 residues long. V lost 2 bases to trimming and J lost 1 base, with 5 bases between them. The CDR3 DNA reads as TGTGCCAGCAGCCAACCCCTCCAAGAGACCCAGTACTTC. As protein: CASSQPLQETQYF.

The J gene is TRBJ2-1, the V gene TRBV3-1; 7 bases are a match to TRBD1. The junction had 11 bases not matched to a gene; V was cut back by 4 bases and J by 5 bases. This CDR3 spans 16 amino acids. The V gene's germline CDR1 is LGHDT and CDR2 YNNKEL (reference sequence). The CDR3 loop reads CASSPRQGTRNNEQFF. As DNA, the CDR3 is TGTGCCAGCAGCCCCCGACAGGGCACCCGTAACAATGAGCAGTTCTTC.

This clonotype has only a few counts. The CDR3 is CSAKRTSGGRDTQYF. CDR3 nucleotides: TGCAGTGCTAAAAGGACTAGCGGGGGTCGAGATACGCAGTATTTT. V and J are TRBV20-1 and TRBJ2-3; 13 bases are a match to TRBD2. The CDR3 loop spans 15 amino acids. Trimming at V came to 4 bases and at J to 5 bases, leaving 6 bases not matched to a gene. CDR1 is DFQATT, CDR2 SNEGSKA, per germline (reference sequence).

This clonotype has a handful of counts. The chain recombines TRBV5-1 with TRBJ2-7; no firm D call. From germline, CDR1 is SGHRS and CDR2 YFSETQ. The CDR3 length is 14 residues. Trimming took off 0 bases at V and 2 bases at J, with 9 bases between the two ends. CDR3 loop: CASSLGGTTYEQYF. The CDR3 DNA is TGCGCCAGCAGCTTGGGCGGTACGACCTACGAGCAGTACTTC.

The chain joins TRBV20-1 to TRBJ2-7; tentative D call: TRBD2 (6 bases). V lost 0 bases and J 2 bases, leaving 20 bases between the germline ends. The CDR3 has 17 residues. The germline gives CDR1 DFQATT, CDR2 SNEGSKA (reference sequence). For the CDR3, the DNA is TGCAGTGCTAGAGATATTTCCGGAGGAGGGCGCGCCTACGAGCAGTACTTC. Amino acid sequence: CSARDISGGGRAYEQYF.